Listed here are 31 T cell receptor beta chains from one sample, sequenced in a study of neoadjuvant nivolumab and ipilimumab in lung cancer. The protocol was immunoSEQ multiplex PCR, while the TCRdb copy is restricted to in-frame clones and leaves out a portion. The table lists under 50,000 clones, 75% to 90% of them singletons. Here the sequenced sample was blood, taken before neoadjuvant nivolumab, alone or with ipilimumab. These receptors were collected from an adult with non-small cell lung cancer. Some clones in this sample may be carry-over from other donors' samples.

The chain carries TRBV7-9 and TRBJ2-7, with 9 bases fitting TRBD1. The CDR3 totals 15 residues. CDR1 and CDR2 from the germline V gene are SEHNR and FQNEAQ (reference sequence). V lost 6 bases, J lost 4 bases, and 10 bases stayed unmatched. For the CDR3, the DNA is TGTGCCAGCAGTCCGGGACAGGGCAAGGTATACGAGCAGTACTTC. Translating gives CASSPGQGKVYEQYF.

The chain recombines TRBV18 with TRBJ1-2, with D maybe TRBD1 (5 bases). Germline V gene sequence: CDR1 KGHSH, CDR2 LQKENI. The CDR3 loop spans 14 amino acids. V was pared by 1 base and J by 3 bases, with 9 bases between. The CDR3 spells CASSPQGTDYGYTF. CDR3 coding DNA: TGTGCCAGCTCACCACAGGGGACCGACTATGGCTACACCTTC. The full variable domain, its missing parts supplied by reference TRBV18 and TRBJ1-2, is NAGVMQNPRHLVRRRGQEARLRCSPMKGHSHVYWYRQLPEEGLKFMVYLQKENIIDESGMPKERFSAEFPKEGPSILRIQQVVRGDSAAYFCASSPQGTDYGYTFGSGTRLTVV.

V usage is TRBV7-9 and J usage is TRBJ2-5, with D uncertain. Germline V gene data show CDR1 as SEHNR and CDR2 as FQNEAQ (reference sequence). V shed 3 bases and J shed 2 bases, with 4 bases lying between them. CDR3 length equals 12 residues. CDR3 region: CASSFEQETQYF. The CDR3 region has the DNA TGTGCCAGCAGCTTTGAACAAGAGACCCAGTACTTC.

The DNA of the CDR3 is TGTGCCAGCAGTGAAGCTGAACAGGGAGGGAACCAGCAGTACTTC. Translation: CASSEAEQGGNQQYF. This chain uses TRBV6-1 with TRBJ2-7, with D possibly TRBD2 on 7 matching bases. CDR3 length: 15 amino acids. Trimming stripped 0 bases from V and 8 bases from J, with 17 bases between. Germline V lookup: CDR1 MNHNS, CDR2 SASEGT.

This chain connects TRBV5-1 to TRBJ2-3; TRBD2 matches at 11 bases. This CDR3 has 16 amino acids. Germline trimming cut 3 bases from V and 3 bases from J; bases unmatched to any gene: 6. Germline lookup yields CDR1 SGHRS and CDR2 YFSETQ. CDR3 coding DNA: TGCGCCAGCAGCTACACTAGCGGGAGTAGGACAGATACGCAGTATTTT. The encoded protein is CASSYTSGSRTDTQYF.

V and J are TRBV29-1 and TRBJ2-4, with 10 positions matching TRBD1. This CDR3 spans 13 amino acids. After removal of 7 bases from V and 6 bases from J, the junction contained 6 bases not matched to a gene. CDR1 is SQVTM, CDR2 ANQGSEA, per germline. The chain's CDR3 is CSANRDRGNIQYF. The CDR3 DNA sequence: TGCAGCGCTAACCGGGACAGGGGAAACATTCAGTACTTC.

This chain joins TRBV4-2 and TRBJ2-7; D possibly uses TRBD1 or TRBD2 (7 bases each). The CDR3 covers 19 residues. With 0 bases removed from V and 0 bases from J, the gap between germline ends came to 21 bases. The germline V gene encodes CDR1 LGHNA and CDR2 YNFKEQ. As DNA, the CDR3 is TGTGCCAGCAGCCAAGACCCACAGGGGAGGGAGCGGATCTCCTACGAGCAGTACTTC. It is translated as CASSQDPQGRERISYEQYF.

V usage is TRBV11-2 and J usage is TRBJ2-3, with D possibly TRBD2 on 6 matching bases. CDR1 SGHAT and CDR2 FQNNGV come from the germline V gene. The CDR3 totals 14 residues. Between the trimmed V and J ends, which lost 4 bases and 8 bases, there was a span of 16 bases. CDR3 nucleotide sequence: TGTGCCAGCAGCTCCCTTCACGGGACTCTTACGCAGTATTTT. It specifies CASSSLHGTLTQYF.

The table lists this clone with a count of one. The CDR3 DNA follows: TGCGCCAGCAGCAGAGGACAGGGATTGAAGAATGAAAAACTGTTTTTT. Its protein product is CASSRGQGLKNEKLFF. The chain joins TRBV5-1 to TRBJ1-4, with 8 bases identical to TRBD1. The CDR3 has 16 amino acids. Per the germline V gene, CDR1 is SGHRS and CDR2 is YFSETQ. The ends lost 4 bases at V and 5 bases at J; junction bases unmatched: 10.

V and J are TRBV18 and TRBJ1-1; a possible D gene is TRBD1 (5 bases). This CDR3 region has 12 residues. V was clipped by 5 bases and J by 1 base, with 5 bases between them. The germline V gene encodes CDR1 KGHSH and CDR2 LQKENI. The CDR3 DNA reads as TGTGCCAGCTCAAGGGGGAACACTGAAGCTTTCTTT. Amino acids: CASSRGNTEAFF.

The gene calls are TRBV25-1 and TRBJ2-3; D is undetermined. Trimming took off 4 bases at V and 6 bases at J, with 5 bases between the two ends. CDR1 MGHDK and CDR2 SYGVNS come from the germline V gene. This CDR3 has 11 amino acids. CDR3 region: CASSVRDTQYF. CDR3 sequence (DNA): TGTGCCAGCAGTGTCAGGGATACGCAGTATTTT.

CDR3 loop: CASSSSGQGINEKLFF. CDR3 in DNA: TGCGCCAGCAGCTCCTCGGGACAGGGGATTAATGAAAAACTGTTTTTT. V and J are TRBV5-1 and TRBJ1-4; TRBD1 matches 10 bases. Per the germline V gene, CDR1 is SGHRS and CDR2 is YFSETQ. The CDR3 totals 16 residues. J was trimmed by 4 bases and V by 3 bases; bases with no gene match: 6.

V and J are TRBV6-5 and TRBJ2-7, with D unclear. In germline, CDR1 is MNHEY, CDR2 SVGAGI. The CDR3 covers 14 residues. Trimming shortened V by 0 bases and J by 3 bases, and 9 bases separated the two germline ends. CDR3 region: CASSYSAPDYEQYF. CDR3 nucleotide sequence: TGTGCCAGCAGTTACTCGGCCCCCGACTACGAGCAGTACTTC.

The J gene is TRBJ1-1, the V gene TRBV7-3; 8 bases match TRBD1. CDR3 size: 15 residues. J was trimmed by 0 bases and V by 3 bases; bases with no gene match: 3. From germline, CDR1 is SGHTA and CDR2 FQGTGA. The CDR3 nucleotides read TGTGCCAGCAGCTTCGGACAGGGTATGAACACTGAAGCTTTCTTT. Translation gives CASSFGQGMNTEAFF.

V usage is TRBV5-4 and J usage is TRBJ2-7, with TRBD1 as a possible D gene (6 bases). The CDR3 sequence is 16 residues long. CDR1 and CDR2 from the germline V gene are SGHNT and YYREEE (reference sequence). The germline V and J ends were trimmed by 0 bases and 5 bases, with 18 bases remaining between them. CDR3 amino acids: CASSLVVAAPGDEQYF. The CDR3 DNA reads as TGTGCCAGCAGCTTGGTGGTGGCCGCGCCAGGGGACGAGCAGTACTTC.

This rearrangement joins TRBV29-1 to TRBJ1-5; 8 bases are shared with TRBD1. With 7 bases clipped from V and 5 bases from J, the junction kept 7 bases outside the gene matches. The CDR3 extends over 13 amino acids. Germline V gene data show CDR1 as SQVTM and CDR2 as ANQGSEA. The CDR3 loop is CSARRGHDQPQHF. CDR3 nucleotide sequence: TGCAGCGCCCGCAGGGGGCACGATCAGCCCCAGCATTTT.

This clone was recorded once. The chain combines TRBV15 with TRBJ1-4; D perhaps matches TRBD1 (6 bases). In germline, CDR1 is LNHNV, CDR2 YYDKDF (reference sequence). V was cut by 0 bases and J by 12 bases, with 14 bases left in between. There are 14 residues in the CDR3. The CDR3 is CATSRDRGEGQLFF. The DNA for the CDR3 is TGTGCCACCAGCAGAGATAGGGGGGAAGGGCAACTGTTTTTT. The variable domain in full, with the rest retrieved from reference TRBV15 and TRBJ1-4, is DAMVIQNPRYQVTQFGKPVTLSCSQTLNHNVMYWYQQKSSQAPKLLFHYYDKDFNNEADTPDNFQSRRPNTSFCFLDIRSPGLGDTAMYLCATSRDRGEGQLFFGSGTQLSVL.

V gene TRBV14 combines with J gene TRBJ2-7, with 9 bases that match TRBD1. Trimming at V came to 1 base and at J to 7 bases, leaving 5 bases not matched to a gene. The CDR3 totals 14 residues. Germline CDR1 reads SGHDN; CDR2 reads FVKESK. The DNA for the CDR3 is TGTGCCAGCAGCCAAGGGACAGGGGCCTGGGAGCAGTACTTC. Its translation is CASSQGTGAWEQYF.

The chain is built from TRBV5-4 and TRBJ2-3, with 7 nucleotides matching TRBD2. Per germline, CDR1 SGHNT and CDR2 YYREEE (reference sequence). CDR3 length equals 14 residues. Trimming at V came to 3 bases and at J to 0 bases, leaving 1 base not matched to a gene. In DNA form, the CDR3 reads TGTGCCAGCAGCTCGGGGGGTAGCACAGATACGCAGTATTTT. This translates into CASSSGGSTDTQYF.

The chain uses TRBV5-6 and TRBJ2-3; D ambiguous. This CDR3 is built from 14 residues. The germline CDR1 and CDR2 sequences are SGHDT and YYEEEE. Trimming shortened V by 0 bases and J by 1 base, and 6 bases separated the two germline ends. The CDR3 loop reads CASSLGIGTDTQYF. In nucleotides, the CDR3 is TGTGCCAGCAGCTTGGGTATTGGCACAGATACGCAGTATTTT.

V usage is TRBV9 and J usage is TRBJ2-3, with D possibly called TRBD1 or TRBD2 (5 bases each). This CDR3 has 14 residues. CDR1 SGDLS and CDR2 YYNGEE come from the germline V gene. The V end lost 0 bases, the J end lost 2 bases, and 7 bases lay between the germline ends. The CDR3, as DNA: TGTGCCAGCAGCGTAGGGGGGAACACAGATACGCAGTATTTT. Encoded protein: CASSVGGNTDTQYF.

The CDR3 loop reads CASSLVPGGKNIQYF. DNA of the CDR3: TGCGCCAGCAGCTTGGTTCCGGGGGGCAAAAACATTCAGTACTTC. This sequence joins TRBV5-1 and TRBJ2-4, with 7 bases that match TRBD2. The CDR3 runs 15 residues. Trimming cost V 0 bases and J 3 bases; bases outside gene matches: 3. The germline gives CDR1 SGHRS, CDR2 YFSETQ.

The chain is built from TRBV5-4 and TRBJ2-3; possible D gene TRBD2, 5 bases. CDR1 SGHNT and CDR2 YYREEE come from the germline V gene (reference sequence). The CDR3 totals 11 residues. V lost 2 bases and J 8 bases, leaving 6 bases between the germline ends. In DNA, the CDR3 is TGTGCCAGCAGCTTCGGAGGTACGCAGTATTTT. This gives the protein CASSFGGTQYF.

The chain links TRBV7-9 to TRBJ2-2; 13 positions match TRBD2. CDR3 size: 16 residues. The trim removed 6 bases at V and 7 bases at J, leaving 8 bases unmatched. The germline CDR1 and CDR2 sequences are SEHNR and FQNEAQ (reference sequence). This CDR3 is CASSSGTSGTVGELFF. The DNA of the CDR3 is TGTGCCAGCAGTTCCGGGACTAGCGGGACGGTCGGGGAGCTGTTTTTT.

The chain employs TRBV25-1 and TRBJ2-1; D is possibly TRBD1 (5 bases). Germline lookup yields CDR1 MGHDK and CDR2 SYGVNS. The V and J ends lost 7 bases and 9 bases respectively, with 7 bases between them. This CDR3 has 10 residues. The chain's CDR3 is CASKGVEQFF. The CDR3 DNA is TGTGCCAGCAAAGGGGTTGAGCAGTTCTTC.

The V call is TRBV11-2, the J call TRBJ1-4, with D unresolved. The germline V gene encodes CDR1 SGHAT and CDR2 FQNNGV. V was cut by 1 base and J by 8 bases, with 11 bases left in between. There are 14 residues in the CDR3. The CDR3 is CASSLALQREKLFF. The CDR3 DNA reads TGTGCCAGCAGCTTAGCGCTCCAACGGGAAAAACTGTTTTTT.

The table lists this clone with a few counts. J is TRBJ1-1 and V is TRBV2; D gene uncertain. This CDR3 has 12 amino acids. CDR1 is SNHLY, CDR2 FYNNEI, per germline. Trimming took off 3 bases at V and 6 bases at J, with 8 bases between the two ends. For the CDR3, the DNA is TGTGCCAGCAGTGATCTACGAGCTGAAGCTTTCTTT. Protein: CASSDLRAEAFF. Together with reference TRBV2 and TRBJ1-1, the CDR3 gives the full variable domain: EPEVTQTPSHQVTQMGQEVILRCVPISNHLYFYWYRQILGQKVEFLVSFYNNEISEKSEIFDDQFSVERPDGSNFTLKIRSTKLEDSAMYFCASSDLRAEAFFGQGTRLTVV.

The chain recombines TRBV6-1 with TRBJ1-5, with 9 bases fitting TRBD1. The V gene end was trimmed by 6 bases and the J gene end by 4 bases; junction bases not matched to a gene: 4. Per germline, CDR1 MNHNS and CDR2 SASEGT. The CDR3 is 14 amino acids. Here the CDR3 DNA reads TGTGCCAGCAGGACAGGGGGGTGGAATCAGCCCCAGCATTTT. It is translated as CASRTGGWNQPQHF.

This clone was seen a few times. The CDR3 sequence is CSVEPREELYGYTF. As DNA, the CDR3 is TGCAGCGTTGAACCGCGGGAGGAACTCTATGGCTACACCTTC. This chain connects TRBV29-1 to TRBJ1-2; no definite D call. V dropped 2 bases and J dropped 4 bases, with 14 bases sitting between them. Germline CDR1 SQVTM, CDR2 ANQGSEA. The CDR3 is made up of 14 amino acids.

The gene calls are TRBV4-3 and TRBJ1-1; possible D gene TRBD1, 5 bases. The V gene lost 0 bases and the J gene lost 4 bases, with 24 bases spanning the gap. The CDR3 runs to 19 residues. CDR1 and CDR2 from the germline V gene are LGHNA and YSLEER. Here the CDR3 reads CASSQDLPRTRPQGTEAFF. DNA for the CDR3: TGCGCCAGCAGCCAAGATTTACCCCGGACACGACCCCAGGGCACTGAAGCTTTCTTT.

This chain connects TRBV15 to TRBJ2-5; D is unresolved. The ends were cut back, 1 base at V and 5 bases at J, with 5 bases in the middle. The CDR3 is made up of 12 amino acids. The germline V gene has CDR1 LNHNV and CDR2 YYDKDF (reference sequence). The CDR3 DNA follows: TGTGCCACCAGCAGAGCTGGGGAGACCCAGTACTTC. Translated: CATSRAGETQYF.